A single TCR beta chain is shown here with its context. This specimen comes from a study of blood T cell repertoires in COVID-19. Researchers sorted participants into cohorts using their self-reported clinical history. Using immunoSEQ multiplex PCR, the repertoire was profiled, and TCRdb retains in-frame clones only, with some absent. Here the sample spans under 150,000 clones, roughly 90% being singletons. Germline CDR1 reads KGHSH; CDR2 reads LQKENI. Trimming shortened V by 3 bases and J by 8 bases, and 11 bases separated the two germline ends. The CDR3 is made up of 14 amino acids. Sequenced: PBMCs or T cells enriched from blood (not recorded which). This clonotype was sampled from a woman in her forties or fifties who had recovered from COVID-19. The chain couples TRBV18 to TRBJ1-6, with D uncertain. This CDR3 is CASSPATGYSPLHF. CDR3 DNA sequence: TGTGCCAGCTCACCCGCCACGGGATATTCACCCCTCCACTTT.